This record concerns one T cell receptor (beta chain) sequence. Antigen unknown. This sample was taken from a study of CD8 T cells in ankylosing spondylitis. Study-wide results and caveats: Some of the motif variants had earlier been found in reactive arthritis patients' fluid and blood. Within ankylosing spondylitis blood, a TCR beta motif made up of seven or eight highly homologous variants appeared to be characteristic. Researchers reportedly found disease-linked clones significantly enriched in matched ankylosing spondylitis synovial fluid.

CDR3 length: 14 residues. V lost 6 bases and J lost 4; bases outside the gene matches: 7. TCRdb reprocessed the 5' RACE reads with MiXCR, giving one entry per CDR3 protein. The sample has more than 150,000 distinct CDR3 sequences, 9.5% to 15% seen once. The source material was blood, either unsorted or a sorted T cell fraction (not recorded which). The receptor was isolated from a male donor with ankylosing spondylitis or in good health (not recorded which). The chain uses TRBV12-3 or TRBV12-4 and TRBJ1-2; TRBD1 agrees at 8 bases. CDR3 amino acids: CASSWSGGAYGYTF. The CDR3 DNA reads as TGTGCCAGCAGCTGGTCAGGGGGCGCCTATGGCTACACCTTC.